This TCR beta chain is from a study of PD-1 blockade in classical Hodgkin lymphoma. Looking at the study overall: On a schedule of every 2 weeks, patients received nivolumab 3 mg/kg intravenously.

Overall study results and limits: Significantly greater TCR diversity emerged by C4D1 in CD4+ cells but not CD8+ cells.

Assay used: immunoSEQ multiplex PCR; TCRdb lists only in-frame clones, some missing. The repertoire holds about 97,000 clones, with approximately 88% as singletons. Germline V gene sequence: CDR1 ENHRY, CDR2 SYGVKD. V trimming: 4 bases; J trimming: 1 base; junction bases outside the gene matches: 4. This CDR3 spans 15 amino acids. This clone has a handful of counts. What it recognizes is unknown. Brentuximab vedotin exposure varied among the patients, all of whom had relapsed after autologous stem cell transplantation. This specimen was peripheral blood mononuclear cells (PBMCs), taken at baseline. The genes are TRBV10-3 and TRBJ2-3, with TRBD2 identical over 8 bases. The TCR originated in a human donor with classical Hodgkin lymphoma. The CDR3 sequence: CAISAAGAGTDTQYF. In nucleotides, the CDR3 is TGTGCCATCAGTGCAGCGGGAGCCGGCACAGATACGCAGTATTTT.